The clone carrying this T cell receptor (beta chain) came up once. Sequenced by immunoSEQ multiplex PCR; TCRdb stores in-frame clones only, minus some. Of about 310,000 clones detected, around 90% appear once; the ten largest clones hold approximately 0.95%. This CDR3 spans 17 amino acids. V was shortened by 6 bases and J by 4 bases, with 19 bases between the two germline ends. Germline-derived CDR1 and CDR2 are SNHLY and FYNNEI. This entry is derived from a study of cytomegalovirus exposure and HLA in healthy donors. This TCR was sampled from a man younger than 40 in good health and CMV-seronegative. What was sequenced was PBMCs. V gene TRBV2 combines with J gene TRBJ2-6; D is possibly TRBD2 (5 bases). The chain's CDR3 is CASRRGPVPSGANVLTF. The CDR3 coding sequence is TGTGCCAGCAGAAGAGGGCCAGTACCGTCCGGGGCCAACGTCCTGACTTTC.